The 15 T cell receptor beta chains below were found in one sample sequenced in a study of post-analysis software for immune sequencing data. The study, taken as a whole, reports: Controls showed lower frequencies than patients for a handful of TRBV segments, and TRBV5-6, TRBV5-1 and TRBV20-1 were among these.

The antigens for these receptors are not known. The library was made from cDNA and included unique molecular identifiers. TCRdb itself ran the PCR reads through MiXCR, one entry per CDR3 protein. The sample shows hundreds of thousands of distinct CDR3 sequences, roughly 46% of them seen only once. The sequenced sample was blood. The receptor set was obtained from a girl between 10 and 17 years old with multiple sclerosis.

This clonotype was seen more than once but under ten times. At one boundary the junction diverges from the germline segment, which might be a read error. This chain uses TRBV12-3 or TRBV12-4 with TRBJ2-5, with 10 positions matching TRBD2. The CDR3 is made up of 15 amino acids. The CDR3 region has the DNA TGTACCAGCAGTTTTGCACTAGCGGGACAAGAGACCCAGTACTTC. It is translated as CTSSFALAGQETQYF.

The chain has TRBV11-2 and TRBJ2-1; D possibly corresponds to TRBD2 (5 bases). Germline lookup yields CDR1 SGHAT and CDR2 FQNNGV. The CDR3 runs 21 residues. The V end lost 6 bases, the J end lost 1 base, and 31 bases lay between the germline ends. The CDR3 sequence is CASRSRETPRPLRRSYNEQFF. The CDR3 DNA reads as TGTGCCAGCAGGTCAAGGGAGACCCCTCGGCCCCTCAGGAGGTCCTACAATGAGCAGTTCTTC. Combining the CDR3 with reference TRBV11-2 and TRBJ2-1 gives the whole variable domain EAGVAQSPRYKIIEKRQSVAFWCNPISGHATLYWYQQILGQGPKLLIQFQNNGVVDDSQLPKDRFSAERLKGVDSTLKIQPAKLEDSAVYLCASRSRETPRPLRRSYNEQFFGPGTRLTVL.

The chain has TRBV3-1 and TRBJ2-1, with D hard to call. Trimming left V 3 bases short and J 2 bases short, with 5 bases between. This CDR3 region has 13 residues. The germline V gene has CDR1 LGHDT and CDR2 YNNKEL (reference sequence). The DNA for the CDR3 is TGTGCCAGCAGCCAGGTCGCCTACAATGAGCAGTTCTTC. This encodes CASSQVAYNEQFF.

The rearrangement uses TRBV10-2 and TRBJ2-2; 11 bases line up with TRBD2. Looked up from germline, CDR1 is WSHSY and CDR2 is SAAADI. This CDR3 has 14 amino acids. V dropped 6 bases and J dropped 5; count of bases not matched to a gene: 2. CDR3 residues: CASRTSGATGELFF. CDR3 sequence (DNA): TGCGCCAGCAGGACTAGCGGGGCGACCGGGGAGCTGTTTTTT.

This chain joins TRBV24-1 and TRBJ2-7; TRBD1 might be the D (6 bases). This CDR3 contains 13 residues. Germline V gives CDR1 KGHDR, CDR2 SFDVKD. V was clipped by 3 bases and J by 5 bases, with 10 bases between them. In nucleotides, the CDR3 is TGTGCCACCAGTGATGGGGGCCTAAACGAGCAGTACTTC. Amino acids: CATSDGGLNEQYF.

Comment on this clonotype: An end of the junction differs from the germline gene, which may be a read error. The chain uses TRBV6-5 and TRBJ2-7; 8 bases agree with TRBD1. The length of the CDR3 is 11 residues. Germline V gives CDR1 MNHEY, CDR2 SVGAGI. CDR3: CASNRGYELYF. The CDR3 region has the DNA TGTGCCAGCAACAGGGGGTACGAGCTGTACTTC.

V and J are TRBV7-9 and TRBJ2-2, with a weak D call TRBD1 (5 bases). In germline, CDR1 is SEHNR, CDR2 FQNEAQ (reference sequence). Trimming pared 5 bases from V and 5 bases from J, leaving 12 bases between. The CDR3 is 14 residues long. CDR3 nucleotides: TGTGCCAGCAGCCGGTCCCAGGGAACCGGGGAGCTGTTTTTT. Its translation: CASSRSQGTGELFF.

J is TRBJ1-4 and V is TRBV15, with D hard to call. This CDR3 spans 13 amino acids. Deletions cut 1 base from V and 8 bases from J, with 8 bases between. CDR1 is LNHNV and CDR2 is YYDKDF in the germline V gene (reference sequence). The CDR3 here is CATSRGYGEKLFF. CDR3 in DNA: TGTGCCACCAGCAGAGGATATGGAGAAAAACTGTTTTTT.

This clonotype was found a few times. The genes are TRBV19 and TRBJ2-7, with D hard to call. Trimming cost V 4 bases and J 3 bases, with 13 bases left between them. The CDR3 totals 14 residues. In germline, CDR1 is LNHDA, CDR2 SQIVND (reference sequence). The CDR3 sequence is CASSRADEIYEQYF. DNA of the CDR3: TGTGCCAGTAGTAGGGCAGACGAGATCTACGAGCAGTACTTC.

The rearrangement joins TRBV4-1 to TRBJ1-2; TRBD1 matches at 7 bases. CDR1 and CDR2 (germline): MGHRA, YSYEKL. The CDR3 has 15 amino acids. Losses at the gene ends were 0 bases for V and 6 bases for J; bases not matched to a gene: 7. As DNA, the CDR3 is TGCGCCAGCAGCCAAGATTATGGGCAGGGGGATGGCTACACCTTC. Amino acid sequence: CASSQDYGQGDGYTF.

The V and J genes are TRBV10-3 and TRBJ2-3, with D tentatively TRBD1 (6 bases). Trimming shortened V by 6 bases and J by 0 bases, and 10 bases separated the two germline ends. CDR1 and CDR2 (germline): ENHRY, SYGVKD. The CDR3 runs to 14 residues. The chain's CDR3 is CAIRDRTSTDTQYF. DNA for the CDR3: TGTGCCATCAGGGACAGAACTAGCACAGATACGCAGTATTTT.

This chain connects TRBV2 to TRBJ2-5, with D perhaps assigned TRBD1 or TRBD2 (6 bases each). Germline loops: CDR1 SNHLY, CDR2 FYNNEI. V dropped 6 bases and J dropped 11 bases, with 25 bases sitting between them. The CDR3 has 15 amino acids. CDR3: CASRRIYRGQGEQYF. The CDR3 DNA follows: TGTGCCAGCAGGAGGATATACCGGGGGCAAGGGGAGCAGTACTTC.

This chain connects TRBV7-9 to TRBJ1-1; D gene ambiguous. Trimming removed 4 bases from V and 0 bases from J, with 12 bases in between. CDR1 is SEHNR and CDR2 is FQNEAQ in the germline V gene (reference sequence). The CDR3 runs to 15 residues. CDR3 amino acids: CASSSLTVMNTEAFF. In nucleotides, the CDR3 is TGTGCCAGCAGCTCTTTGACGGTCATGAACACTGAAGCTTTCTTT.

The CDR3 here is CASNQGQTTDTQYF. In DNA form, the CDR3 reads TGCGCCAGCAATCAGGGACAGACCACAGATACGCAGTATTTT. The chain is built from TRBV5-1 and TRBJ2-3; 7 nucleotides line up with TRBD1. This CDR3 region has 14 residues. Germline-derived CDR1 and CDR2 are SGHRS and YFSETQ. V trimming: 6 bases; J trimming: 2 bases; junction bases outside the gene matches: 6.

The gene calls are TRBV7-6 and TRBJ2-1, with D maybe TRBD1 (6 bases). Deletions cut 1 base from V and 4 bases from J, with 11 bases between. This CDR3 region has 15 residues. Germline assignment: CDR1 SGHVS and CDR2 FNYEAQ. DNA for the CDR3: TGTGCCAGCAGCTTAGTAGGGGGTCGATACAATGAGCAGTTCTTC. This codes for CASSLVGGRYNEQFF.